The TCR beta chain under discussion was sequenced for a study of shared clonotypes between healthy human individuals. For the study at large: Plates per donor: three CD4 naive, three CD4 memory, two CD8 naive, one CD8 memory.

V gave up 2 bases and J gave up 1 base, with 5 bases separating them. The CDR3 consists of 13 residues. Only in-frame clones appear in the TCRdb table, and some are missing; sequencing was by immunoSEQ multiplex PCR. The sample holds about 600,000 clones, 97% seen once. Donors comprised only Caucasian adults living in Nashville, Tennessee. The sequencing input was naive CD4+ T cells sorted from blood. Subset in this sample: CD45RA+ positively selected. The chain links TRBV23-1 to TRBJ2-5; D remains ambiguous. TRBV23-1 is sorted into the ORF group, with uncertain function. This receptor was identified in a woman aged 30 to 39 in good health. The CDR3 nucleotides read TGCGCCAGCAGTCAACGTCGCCAAGAGACCCAGTACTTC. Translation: CASSQRRQETQYF.